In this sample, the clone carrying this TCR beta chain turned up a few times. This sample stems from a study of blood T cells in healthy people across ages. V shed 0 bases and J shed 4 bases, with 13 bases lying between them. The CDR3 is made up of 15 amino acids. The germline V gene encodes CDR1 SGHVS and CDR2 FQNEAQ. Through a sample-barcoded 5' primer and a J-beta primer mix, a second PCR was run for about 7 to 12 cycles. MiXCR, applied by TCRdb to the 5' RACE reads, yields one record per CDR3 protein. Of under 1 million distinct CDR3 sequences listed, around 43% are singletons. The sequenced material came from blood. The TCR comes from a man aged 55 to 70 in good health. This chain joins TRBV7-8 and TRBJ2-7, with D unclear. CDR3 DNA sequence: TGTGCCAGCAGCTTAGCGCAGACATCTCAGTACGAGCAGTACTTC. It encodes CASSLAQTSQYEQYF. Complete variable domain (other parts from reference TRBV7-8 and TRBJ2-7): GAGVSQSPRYKVAKRGQDVALRCDPISGHVSLFWYQQALGQGPEFLTYFQNEAQLDKSGLPSDRFFAERPEGSVSTLKIQRTQQEDSAVYLCASSLAQTSQYEQYFGPGTRLTVT.